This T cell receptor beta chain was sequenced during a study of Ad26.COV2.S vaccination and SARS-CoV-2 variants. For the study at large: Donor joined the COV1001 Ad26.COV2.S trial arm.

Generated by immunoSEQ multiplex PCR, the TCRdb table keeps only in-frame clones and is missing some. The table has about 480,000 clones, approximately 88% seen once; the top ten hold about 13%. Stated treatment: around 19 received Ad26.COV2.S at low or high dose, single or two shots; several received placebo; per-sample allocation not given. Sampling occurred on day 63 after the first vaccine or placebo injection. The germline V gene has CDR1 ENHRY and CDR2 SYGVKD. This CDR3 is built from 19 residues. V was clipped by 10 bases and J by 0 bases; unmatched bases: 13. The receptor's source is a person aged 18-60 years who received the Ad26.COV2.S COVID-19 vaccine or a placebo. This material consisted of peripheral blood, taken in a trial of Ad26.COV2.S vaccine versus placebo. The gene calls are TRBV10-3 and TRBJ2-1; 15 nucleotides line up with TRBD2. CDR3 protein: CATTLLGLAGGGSYNEQFF. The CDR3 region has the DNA TGTGCCACCACTCTTTTAGGACTAGCGGGAGGGGGCTCCTACAATGAGCAGTTCTTC.